Each of the 3 T cell receptor beta chains below was sequenced from the same sample in a study of beta chain features in type 1 diabetes. The authors reverse transcribed all of the isolated RNA, so sequencing captured expressed TCRB transcripts. Clones were read by immunoSEQ multiplex PCR, and TCRdb kept only the in-frame ones, dropping some. This sample has 430,000 or so clones, with about 10% found just once. The sequencing input was naive CD4+ T cells from blood. The receptor set was obtained from a woman younger than 35 in good health.

J is TRBJ2-7 and V is TRBV5-1; 10 nucleotides line up with TRBD2. There are 15 residues in the CDR3. Germline V CDR1 and CDR2: SGHRS, YFSETQ. Unmatched junction bases numbered 8, after V lost 4 bases and J lost 4 bases. CDR3 amino acids: CASSPGTSVGYEQYF. The CDR3 nucleotides are TGCGCCAGCAGCCCCGGGACTAGCGTGGGGTACGAGCAGTACTTC.

This clone was counted only a few times. CDR3 coding DNA: TGTGCCAGCAGCCCTACAGGGCTGAATGAGCAGTTCTTC. This translates into CASSPTGLNEQFF. The J gene is TRBJ2-1, the V gene TRBV25-1; possibly TRBD1 for D (6 bases). In germline, CDR1 is MGHDK, CDR2 SYGVNS. The CDR3 has 13 amino acids. Trimming left V 6 bases short and J 7 bases short, with 13 bases between.

V and J are TRBV5-6 and TRBJ2-7; D remains ambiguous. The V gene's germline CDR1 is SGHDT and CDR2 YYEEEE. The CDR3 loop spans 15 amino acids. The V end was cut by 5 bases, the J end by 2 bases, with 17 bases between. CDR3 in amino acids: CASRPVGETTYEQYF. Here the CDR3 DNA reads TGTGCCAGCAGACCAGTTGGCGAGACGACCTACGAGCAGTACTTC. Full variable domain (outside the CDR3, taken from reference TRBV5-6 and TRBJ2-7): DAGVTQSPTHLIKTRGQQVTLRCSPKSGHDTVSWYQQALGQGPQFIFQYYEEEERQRGNFPDRFSGHQFPNYSSELNVNALLLGDSALYLCASRPVGETTYEQYFGPGTRLTVT.